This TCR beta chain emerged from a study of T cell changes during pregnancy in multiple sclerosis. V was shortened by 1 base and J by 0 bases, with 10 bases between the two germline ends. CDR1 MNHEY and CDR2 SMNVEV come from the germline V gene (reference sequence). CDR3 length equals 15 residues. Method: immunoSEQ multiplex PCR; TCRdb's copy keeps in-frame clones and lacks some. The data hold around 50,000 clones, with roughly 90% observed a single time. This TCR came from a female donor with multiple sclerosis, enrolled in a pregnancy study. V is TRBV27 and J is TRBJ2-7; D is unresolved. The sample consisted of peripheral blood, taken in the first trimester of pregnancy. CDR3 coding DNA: TGTGCCAGCAGTTTATATAACGTGGCCTCCTACGAGCAGTACTTC. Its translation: CASSLYNVASYEQYF.